This T cell receptor beta chain came from a study of blood T cell repertoires in COVID-19. The overall study: The United States, Italy and Spain were the sources of the acute and convalescent COVID-19 samples.

In the original analysis: Estimates of nucleated cell counts were drawn from the amplification of reference gene primers. Assay used: immunoSEQ multiplex PCR; TCRdb lists only in-frame clones, some missing. The V and J calls and clone size come from that table; D and trimming were worked out from the DNA. The table shows 200,000 to 250,000 clones, with about four fifths occurring only once. There are 16 residues in the CDR3. V was cut by 8 bases and J by 10 bases, with 24 bases left in between. Germline V CDR1 and CDR2: MDHEN, SYDVKM. This rearrangement joins TRBV28 to TRBJ1-6; D is perhaps TRBD1 (5 bases). This receptor was taken from a man aged 45-60 years with acute or convalescent COVID-19. The sequenced sample was peripheral blood. The CDR3 region is CASWSPGVGAGSPLHF. In nucleotides, the CDR3 is TGTGCCAGCTGGTCGCCGGGGGTCGGGGCTGGCTCACCCCTCCACTTT. Together with reference TRBV28 and TRBJ1-6, the CDR3 gives the full variable domain: DVKVTQSSRYLVKRTGEKVFLECVQDMDHENMFWYRQDPGLGLRLIYFSYDVKMKEKGDIPEGYSVSREKKERFSLILESASTNQTSMYLCASWSPGVGAGSPLHFGNGTRLTVT.